The 3 T cell receptor beta chains listed next were all sequenced from one sample in a study of beta chain features in type 1 diabetes (dated by TCRdb to 2016 to 2019). Results and caveats for the whole study, not just this receptor: A moderate but significant shortening of TCRB CDR3 length was observed in type 1 diabetes patients in all four CD4+ subsets.

These receptors have no identified antigens. The library came from the immunoSEQ multiplex PCR assay. The entire isolated RNA was reverse transcribed using the High Capacity cDNA Reverse Transcription Kit, and thus expressed TCRB transcripts were sequenced. TCRdb took over this immuneACCESS table, retaining in-frame rearrangements with V and J assigned. Such tables are incomplete; in checked studies, under half of the missing clones stem from an unresolved V gene, and the remainder is unexplained. Here the sample has roughly 400,000 clones; 9.6% occur a single time. About 0.64% of the sample is in the top ten clones. What was sequenced was central memory CD4+ T cells from blood. Every receptor here comes from a man aged 25-40 years with type 1 diabetes.

This clone was observed a handful of times. V and J are TRBV28 and TRBJ2-7; TRBD1 matches 8 bases. Germline V CDR1 and CDR2: MDHEN, SYDVKM. This CDR3 is built from 15 residues. After removal of 4 bases from V and 2 bases from J, the junction contained 7 bases not matched to a gene. CDR3 in amino acids: CASSSPTGAPYEQYF. The DNA of the CDR3 is TGTGCCAGCAGTTCGCCGACAGGGGCTCCCTACGAGCAGTACTTC.

Only a few counts were recorded for this clone. This chain connects TRBV30 to TRBJ2-7, with TRBD1 matching over 8 bases. With V trimmed by 3 bases and J by 9 bases, 4 bases remained unmatched. The CDR3 has 11 residues. Germline CDR1 reads GTSNPN; CDR2 reads SVGIG (reference sequence). The CDR3 here is CAWRAGGAQYF. The CDR3 DNA sequence: TGTGCCTGGAGGGCAGGGGGCGCGCAGTACTTC.

The gene calls are TRBV9 and TRBJ2-3; D gene unclear. Germline CDR1 SGDLS, CDR2 YYNGEE. The CDR3 contains 11 residues. V lost 0 bases and J 12 bases, leaving 8 bases between the germline ends. This chain's CDR3 is CASSVGWVQYF. CDR3 DNA: TGTGCCAGCAGCGTAGGCTGGGTCCAGTATTTT.